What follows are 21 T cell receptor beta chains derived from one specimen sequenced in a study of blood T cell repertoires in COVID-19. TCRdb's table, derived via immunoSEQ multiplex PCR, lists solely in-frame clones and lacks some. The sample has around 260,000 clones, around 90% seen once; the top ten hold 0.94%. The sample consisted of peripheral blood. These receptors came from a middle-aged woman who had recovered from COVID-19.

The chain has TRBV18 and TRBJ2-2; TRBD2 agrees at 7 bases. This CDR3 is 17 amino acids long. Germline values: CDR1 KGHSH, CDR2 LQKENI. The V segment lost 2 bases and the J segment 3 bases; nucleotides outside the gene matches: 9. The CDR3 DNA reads TGTGCCAGCTCACCATTTGCTCCTAGCGGACACACCGGGGAGCTGTTTTTT. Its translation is CASSPFAPSGHTGELFF. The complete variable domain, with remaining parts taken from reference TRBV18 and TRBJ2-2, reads NAGVMQNPRHLVRRRGQEARLRCSPMKGHSHVYWYRQLPEEGLKFMVYLQKENIIDESGMPKERFSAEFPKEGPSILRIQQVVRGDSAAYFCASSPFAPSGHTGELFFGEGSRLTVL.

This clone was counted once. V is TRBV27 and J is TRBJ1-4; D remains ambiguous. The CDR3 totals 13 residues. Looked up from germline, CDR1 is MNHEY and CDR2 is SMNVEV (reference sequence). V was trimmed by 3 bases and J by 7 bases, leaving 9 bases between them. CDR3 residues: CASSLLGSEKLFF. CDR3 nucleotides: TGTGCCAGCAGTTTGTTAGGGAGTGAAAAACTGTTTTTT.

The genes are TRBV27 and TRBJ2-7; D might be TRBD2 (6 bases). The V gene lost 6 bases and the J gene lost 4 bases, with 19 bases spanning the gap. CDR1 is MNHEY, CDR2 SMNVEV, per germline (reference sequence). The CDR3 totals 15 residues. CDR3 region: CASSPERGGEYEQYF. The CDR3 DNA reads TGTGCCAGCAGCCCGGAGAGGGGCGGGGAGTACGAGCAGTACTTC.

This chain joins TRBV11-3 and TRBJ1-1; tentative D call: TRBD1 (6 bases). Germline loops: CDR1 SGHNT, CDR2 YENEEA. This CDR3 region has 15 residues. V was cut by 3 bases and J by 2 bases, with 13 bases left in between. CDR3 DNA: TGTGCCAGCAGCTTTACCACGGGACAAAACACTGAAGCTTTCTTT. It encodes CASSFTTGQNTEAFF.

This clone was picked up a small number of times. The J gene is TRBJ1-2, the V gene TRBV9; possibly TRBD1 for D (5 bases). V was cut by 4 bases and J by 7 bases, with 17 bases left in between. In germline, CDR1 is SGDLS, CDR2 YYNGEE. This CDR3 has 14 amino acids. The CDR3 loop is CASSWGEESIGYTF. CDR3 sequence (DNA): TGTGCCAGCAGCTGGGGGGAGGAATCCATTGGCTACACCTTC.

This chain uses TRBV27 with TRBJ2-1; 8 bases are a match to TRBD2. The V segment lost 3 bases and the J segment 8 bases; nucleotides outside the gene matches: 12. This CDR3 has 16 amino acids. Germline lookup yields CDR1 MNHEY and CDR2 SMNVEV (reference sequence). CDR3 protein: CASSFLAGGAGDEQFF. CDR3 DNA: TGTGCCAGCAGTTTCCTGGCGGGAGGCGCTGGCGATGAGCAGTTCTTC.

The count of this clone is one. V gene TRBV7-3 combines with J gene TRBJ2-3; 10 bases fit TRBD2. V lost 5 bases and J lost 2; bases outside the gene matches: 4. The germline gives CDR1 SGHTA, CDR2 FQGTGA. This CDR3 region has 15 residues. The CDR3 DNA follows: TGTGCCAGCAGCCGAACTAGCGGGAACACAGATACGCAGTATTTT. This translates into CASSRTSGNTDTQYF.

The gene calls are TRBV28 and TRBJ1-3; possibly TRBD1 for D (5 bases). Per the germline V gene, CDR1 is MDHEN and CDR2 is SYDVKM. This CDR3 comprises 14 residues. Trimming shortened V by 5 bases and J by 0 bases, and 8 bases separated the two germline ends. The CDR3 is CASSVDSSGNTIYF. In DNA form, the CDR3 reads TGTGCCAGCAGTGTCGACAGCTCTGGAAACACCATATATTTT.

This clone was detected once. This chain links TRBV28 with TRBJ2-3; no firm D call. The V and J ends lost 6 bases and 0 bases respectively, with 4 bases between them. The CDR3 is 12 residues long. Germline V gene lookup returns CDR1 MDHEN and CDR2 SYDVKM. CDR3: CASRGSTDTQYF. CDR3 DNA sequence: TGTGCCAGCAGGGGCAGCACAGATACGCAGTATTTT. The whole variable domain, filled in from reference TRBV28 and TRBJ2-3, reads DVKVTQSSRYLVKRTGEKVFLECVQDMDHENMFWYRQDPGLGLRLIYFSYDVKMKEKGDIPEGYSVSREKKERFSLILESASTNQTSMYLCASRGSTDTQYFGPGTRLTVL.

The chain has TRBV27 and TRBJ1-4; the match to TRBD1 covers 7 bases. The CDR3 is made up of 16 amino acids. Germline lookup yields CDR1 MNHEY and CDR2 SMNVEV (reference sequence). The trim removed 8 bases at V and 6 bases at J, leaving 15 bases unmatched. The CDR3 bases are TGTGCCAGCGGCCGGATATCAGGGGGTCTATATGAAAAACTGTTTTTT. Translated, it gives CASGRISGGLYEKLFF.

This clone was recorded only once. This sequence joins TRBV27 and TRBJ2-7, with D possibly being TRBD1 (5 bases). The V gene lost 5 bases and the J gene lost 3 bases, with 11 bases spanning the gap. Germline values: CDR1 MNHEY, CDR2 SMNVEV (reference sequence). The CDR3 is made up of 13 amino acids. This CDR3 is CASSDSTHYEQYF. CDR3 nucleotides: TGTGCCAGCAGTGACAGCACGCACTACGAGCAGTACTTC.

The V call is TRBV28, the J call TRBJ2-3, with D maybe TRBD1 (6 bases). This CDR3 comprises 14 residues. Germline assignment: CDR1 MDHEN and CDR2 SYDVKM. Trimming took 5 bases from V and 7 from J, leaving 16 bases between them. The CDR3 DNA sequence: TGTGCCAGCAGTACCTTAAACAGGGTTCATACGCAGTATTTT. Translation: CASSTLNRVHTQYF.

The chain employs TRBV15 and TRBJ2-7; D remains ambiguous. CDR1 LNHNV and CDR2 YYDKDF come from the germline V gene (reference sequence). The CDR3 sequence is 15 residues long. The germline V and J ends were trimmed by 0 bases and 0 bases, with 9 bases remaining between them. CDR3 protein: CATSRDLPGSYEQYF. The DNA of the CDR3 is TGTGCCACCAGCAGAGATCTCCCGGGCTCCTACGAGCAGTACTTC.

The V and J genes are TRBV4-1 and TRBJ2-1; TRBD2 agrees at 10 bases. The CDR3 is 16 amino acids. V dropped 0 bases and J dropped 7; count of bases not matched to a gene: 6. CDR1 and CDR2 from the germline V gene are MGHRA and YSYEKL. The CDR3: CASSQDVSSGSNEQFF. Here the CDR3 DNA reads TGCGCCAGCAGCCAAGATGTTTCTAGCGGGAGTAATGAGCAGTTCTTC.

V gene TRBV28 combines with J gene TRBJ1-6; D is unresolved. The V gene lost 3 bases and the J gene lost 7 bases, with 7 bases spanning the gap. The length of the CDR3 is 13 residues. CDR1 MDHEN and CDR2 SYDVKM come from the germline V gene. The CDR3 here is CASSLGGNSPLHF. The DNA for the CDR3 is TGTGCCAGCAGTTTGGGAGGAAATTCACCCCTCCACTTT.

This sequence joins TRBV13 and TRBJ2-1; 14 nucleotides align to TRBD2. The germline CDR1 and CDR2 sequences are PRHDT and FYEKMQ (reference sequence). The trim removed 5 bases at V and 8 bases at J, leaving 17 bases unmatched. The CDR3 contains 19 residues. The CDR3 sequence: CASSPPTGRLAGGRYEQFF. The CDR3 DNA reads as TGTGCCAGCAGCCCACCGACAGGGAGACTAGCGGGGGGGAGGTATGAGCAGTTCTTC.

CDR3 DNA: TGTGCCAGCCTCGGGGGAAAGACAGTGGTGAGTTCAGGCTACACCTTC. Encoded protein: CASLGGKTVVSSGYTF. This chain connects TRBV19 to TRBJ1-2; D possibly corresponds to TRBD1 (5 bases). The germline gives CDR1 LNHDA, CDR2 SQIVND (reference sequence). Trimming took off 9 bases at V and 8 bases at J, with 28 bases between the two ends. CDR3 size: 16 residues.

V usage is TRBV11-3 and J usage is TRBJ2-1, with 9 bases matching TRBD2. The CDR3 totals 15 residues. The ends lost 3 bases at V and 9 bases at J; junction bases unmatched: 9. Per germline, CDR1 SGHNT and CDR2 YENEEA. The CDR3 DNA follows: TGTGCCAGCAGCTTTACCGCCCTAGCGGGGAGTGAGCAGTTCTTC. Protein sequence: CASSFTALAGSEQFF.

CDR3 protein: CATSRDLNYGYTF. The CDR3, as DNA: TGTGCCACCAGCAGAGACTTGAACTATGGCTACACCTTC. This chain links TRBV15 with TRBJ1-2; the D is unclear. The CDR3 is made up of 13 amino acids. V was shortened by 0 bases and J by 2 bases, with 4 bases between the two germline ends. Germline V CDR1 and CDR2: LNHNV, YYDKDF (reference sequence).

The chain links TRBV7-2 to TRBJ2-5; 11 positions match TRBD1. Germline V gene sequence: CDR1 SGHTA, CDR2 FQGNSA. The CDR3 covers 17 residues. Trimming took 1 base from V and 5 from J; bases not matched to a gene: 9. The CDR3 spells CASSLVTGTGGLETQYF. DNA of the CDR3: TGTGCCAGCAGCTTAGTTACCGGGACAGGGGGTTTGGAGACCCAGTACTTC. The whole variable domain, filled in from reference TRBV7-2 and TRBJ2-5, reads GAGVSQSPSNKVTEKGKDVELRCDPISGHTALYWYRQSLGQGLEFLIYFQGNSAPDKSGLPSDRFSAERTGGSVSTLTIQRTQQEDSAVYLCASSLVTGTGGLETQYFGPGTRLLVL.

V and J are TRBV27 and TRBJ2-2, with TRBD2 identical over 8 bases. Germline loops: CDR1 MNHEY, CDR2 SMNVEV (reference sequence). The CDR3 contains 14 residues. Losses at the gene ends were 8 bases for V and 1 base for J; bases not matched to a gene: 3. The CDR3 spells CASAAGGNTGELFF. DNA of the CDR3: TGTGCCAGCGCGGCGGGAGGGAACACCGGGGAGCTGTTTTTT.